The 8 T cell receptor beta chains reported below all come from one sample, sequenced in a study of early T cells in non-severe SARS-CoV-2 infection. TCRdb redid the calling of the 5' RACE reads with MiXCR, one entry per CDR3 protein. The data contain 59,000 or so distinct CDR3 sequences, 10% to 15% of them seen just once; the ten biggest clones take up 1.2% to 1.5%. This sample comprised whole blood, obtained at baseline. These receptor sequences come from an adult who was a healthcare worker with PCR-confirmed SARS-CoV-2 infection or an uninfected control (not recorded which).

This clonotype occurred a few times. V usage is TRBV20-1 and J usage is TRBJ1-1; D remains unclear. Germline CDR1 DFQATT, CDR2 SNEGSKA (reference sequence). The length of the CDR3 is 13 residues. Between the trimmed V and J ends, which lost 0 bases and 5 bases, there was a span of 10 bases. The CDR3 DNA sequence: TGCAGTGCTAGAGATCGGAGAGGTACTGAAGCTTTCTTT. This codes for CSARDRRGTEAFF.

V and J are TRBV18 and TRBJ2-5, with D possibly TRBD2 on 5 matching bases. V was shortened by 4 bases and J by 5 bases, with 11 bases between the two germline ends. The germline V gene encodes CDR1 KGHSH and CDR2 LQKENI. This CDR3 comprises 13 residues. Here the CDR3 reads CASSLGLAETQYF. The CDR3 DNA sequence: TGTGCCAGCTCACTGGGATTAGCGGAGACCCAGTACTTC.

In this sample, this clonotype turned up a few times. CDR3 sequence reads: CAGRKGGAGAYNEQFF. The CDR3 DNA reads TGTGCCGGGCGTAAAGGGGGAGCGGGGGCCTACAATGAGCAGTTCTTC. The chain is built from TRBV7-9 and TRBJ2-1, with 8 bases lining up with TRBD2. The V segment lost 11 bases and the J segment 2 bases; nucleotides outside the gene matches: 14. The CDR3 is 16 residues long. Looked up from germline, CDR1 is SEHNR and CDR2 is FQNEAQ (reference sequence).

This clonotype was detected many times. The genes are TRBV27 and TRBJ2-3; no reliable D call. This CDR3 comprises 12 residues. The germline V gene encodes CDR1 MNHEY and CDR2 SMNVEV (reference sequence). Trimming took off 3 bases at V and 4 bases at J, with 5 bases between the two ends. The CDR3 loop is CASSFGPDTQYF. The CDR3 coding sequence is TGTGCCAGCAGTTTTGGGCCAGATACGCAGTATTTT.

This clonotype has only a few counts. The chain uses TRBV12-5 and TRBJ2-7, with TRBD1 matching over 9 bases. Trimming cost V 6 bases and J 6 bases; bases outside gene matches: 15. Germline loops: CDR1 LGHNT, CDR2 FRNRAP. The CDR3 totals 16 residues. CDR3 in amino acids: CASGLQSGTGRSEQYF. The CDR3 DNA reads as TGTGCTAGTGGCCTACAATCCGGGACAGGGAGGAGCGAGCAGTACTTC.

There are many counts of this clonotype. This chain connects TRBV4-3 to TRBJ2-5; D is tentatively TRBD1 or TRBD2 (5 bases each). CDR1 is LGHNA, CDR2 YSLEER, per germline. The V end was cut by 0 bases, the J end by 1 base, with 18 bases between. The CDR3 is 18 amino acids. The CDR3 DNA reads TGCGCCAGCAGCCAAGATCGTTATGGGCCGGGACCCCAAGAGACCCAGTACTTC. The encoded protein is CASSQDRYGPGPQETQYF.

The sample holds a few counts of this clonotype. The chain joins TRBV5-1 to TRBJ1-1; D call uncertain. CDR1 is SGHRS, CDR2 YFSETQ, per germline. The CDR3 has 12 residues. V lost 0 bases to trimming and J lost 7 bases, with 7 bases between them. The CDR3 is CASSLGSYEAFF. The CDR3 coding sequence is TGCGCCAGCAGCTTGGGCTCGTATGAAGCTTTCTTT. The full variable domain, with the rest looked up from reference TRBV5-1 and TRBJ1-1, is KAGVTQTPRYLIKTRGQQVTLSCSPISGHRSVSWYQQTPGQGLQFLFEYFSETQRNKGNFPGRFSGRQFSNSRSEMNVSTLELGDSALYLCASSLGSYEAFFGQGTRLTVV.

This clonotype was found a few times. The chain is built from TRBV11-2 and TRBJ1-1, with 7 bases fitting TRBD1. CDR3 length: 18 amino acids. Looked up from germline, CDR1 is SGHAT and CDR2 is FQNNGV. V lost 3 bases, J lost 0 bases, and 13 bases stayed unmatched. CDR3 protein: CASSLKQGGLPMNTEAFF. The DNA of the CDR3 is TGTGCCAGCAGCTTGAAGCAAGGGGGCCTCCCTATGAACACTGAAGCTTTCTTT.